The clone carrying this T cell receptor beta chain was seen at least ten times. Each CDR3 protein gets one entry after TCRdb re-called the 5' RACE reads with MiXCR. The sample carries roughly 510,000 distinct CDR3 sequences, roughly 17% recorded once. This record belongs to a study of T-cell memory formation after mild COVID-19. Deletions cut 6 bases from V and 0 bases from J, with 12 bases between. The CDR3 covers 13 residues. Germline CDR1 is SQVTM and CDR2 is ANQGSEA. The material sequenced was PBMCs or a T cell subset sorted from them (not recorded which). V and J are TRBV29-1 and TRBJ2-7; D is possibly TRBD1 (6 bases). The receptor comes from an adult woman who had mild COVID-19 (a few samples of this study predate the infection). Cell type and time point are not known. CDR3 sequence: CSVYRGGSYEQYF. The CDR3 bases are TGCAGCGTATACCGAGGGGGCTCCTACGAGCAGTACTTC.